The 15 T cell receptor beta chains presented below share a single source sample, sequenced in a study of blood T cell repertoires in COVID-19. Here immunoSEQ multiplex PCR was the method, and the copy in TCRdb shows in-frame clones only, minus some. The profile shows 250,000 or so clones, approximately 84% of them singletons. The material sequenced was PBMCs or T cells enriched from blood (not recorded which). These receptors all stem from a woman aged 50 to 60 who had been exposed to COVID-19.

V gene TRBV4-2 combines with J gene TRBJ1-1; tentatively, D is TRBD1 (6 bases). The CDR3 extends over 14 amino acids. V was trimmed by 4 bases and J by 5 bases, leaving 14 bases between them. Germline V gene sequence: CDR1 LGHNA, CDR2 YNFKEQ. The CDR3 bases are TGTGCCAGCAGCCTCTTCAGGGGAGATACTGAAGCTTTCTTT. It encodes CASSLFRGDTEAFF.

This CDR3 is CASGRRESGYTF. For the CDR3, the DNA is TGTGCCAGCGGGAGGAGGGAGTCGGGCTACACCTTC. The chain is built from TRBV28 and TRBJ1-2; no firm D call. The CDR3 is made up of 12 amino acids. The V gene's germline CDR1 is MDHEN and CDR2 SYDVKM. Trimming took off 8 bases at V and 8 bases at J, with 15 bases between the two ends.

The chain couples TRBV7-3 to TRBJ1-1; no reliable D call. V was trimmed by 2 bases and J by 2 bases, leaving 6 bases between them. The CDR3 is 13 residues long. Germline V CDR1 and CDR2: SGHTA, FQGTGA. The CDR3 DNA follows: TGTGCCAGCAGCTTAGAGAGTAACACTGAAGCTTTCTTT. Its translation is CASSLESNTEAFF.

This sequence joins TRBV6-5 and TRBJ2-7; 11 bases are a match to TRBD2. J was trimmed by 2 bases and V by 6 bases; bases with no gene match: 6. There are 15 residues in the CDR3. Germline V gene data show CDR1 as MNHEY and CDR2 as SVGAGI. The CDR3 loop is CASRYLAGGTYEQYF. The CDR3 DNA sequence: TGTGCCAGCAGGTATCTAGCGGGGGGCACCTACGAGCAGTACTTC.

The genes are TRBV5-1 and TRBJ2-2; the match to TRBD1 covers 8 bases. The CDR3 extends over 14 amino acids. V lost 0 bases and J lost 6; bases outside the gene matches: 1. Per the germline V gene, CDR1 is SGHRS and CDR2 is YFSETQ. CDR3 residues: CASSLDRGSGELFF. CDR3 nucleotide sequence: TGCGCCAGCAGCTTGGACAGGGGGTCCGGGGAGCTGTTTTTT.

The CDR3 is CASIGGSTEAFF. CDR3 DNA: TGTGCCAGCATCGGGGGGAGTACTGAAGCTTTCTTT. V and J are TRBV7-9 and TRBJ1-1; D is perhaps TRBD1 (5 bases). Germline V gene lookup returns CDR1 SEHNR and CDR2 FQNEAQ (reference sequence). The V end lost 7 bases, the J end lost 5 bases, and 11 bases lay between the germline ends. The CDR3 contains 12 residues.

The V gene is TRBV20-1, the J gene TRBJ2-7, with 7 bases matching TRBD1. Germline-derived CDR1 and CDR2 are DFQATT and SNEGSKA (reference sequence). The V segment lost 3 bases and the J segment 1 base; nucleotides outside the gene matches: 9. The CDR3 sequence is 15 residues long. The CDR3 spells CSASQPRGRSYEQYF. The DNA for the CDR3 is TGCAGTGCTAGTCAGCCGAGGGGGCGTTCCTACGAGCAGTACTTC.

The chain combines TRBV27 with TRBJ2-2; 12 nucleotides agree with TRBD2. This CDR3 contains 15 residues. The V segment lost 4 bases and the J segment 13 bases; nucleotides outside the gene matches: 10. CDR1 MNHEY and CDR2 SMNVEV come from the germline V gene (reference sequence). The DNA of the CDR3 is TGTGCCAGCAGTTCTGAACCTAGCGGGGGGGGACTGCTGTTTTTT. Protein sequence: CASSSEPSGGGLLFF.

This clone was observed once. V and J are TRBV7-9 and TRBJ2-1, with D possibly matching TRBD2 (6 bases). This CDR3 comprises 18 residues. The V gene's germline CDR1 is SEHNR and CDR2 FQNEAQ (reference sequence). Trimming removed 2 bases from V and 3 bases from J, with 20 bases in between. CDR3 in DNA: TGTGCCAGCAGCTTATTATCTTCGGGGGATGGCGGCTACAATGAGCAGTTCTTC. Its protein product is CASSLLSSGDGGYNEQFF.

This clone has only one observation. The chain uses TRBV2 and TRBJ2-1; 8 bases align to TRBD2. The germline gives CDR1 SNHLY, CDR2 FYNNEI. This CDR3 contains 15 residues. Trimming took 3 bases from V and 1 from J; bases not matched to a gene: 2. CDR3 amino acids: CASSERLASYNEQFF. The CDR3 DNA follows: TGTGCCAGCAGTGAGAGACTAGCGTCCTACAATGAGCAGTTCTTC.

A word on this clone: This CDR3 is also generated by other DNA sequences in the sample. The chain combines TRBV9 with TRBJ1-5, with D possibly TRBD1 on 6 matching bases. Trimming took 0 bases from V and 7 from J, leaving 11 bases between them. The CDR3 consists of 14 residues. Germline V gene data show CDR1 as SGDLS and CDR2 as YYNGEE. For the CDR3, the DNA is TGTGCCAGCAGCGTAGGCGGGGGCGGACAGCCCCAGCATTTT. It yields the protein CASSVGGGGQPQHF. The complete variable domain, with remaining parts taken from reference TRBV9 and TRBJ1-5, reads DSGVTQTPKHLITATGQRVTLRCSPRSGDLSVYWYQQSLDQGLQFLIQYYNGEERAKGNILERFSAQQFPDLHSELNLSSLELGDSALYFCASSVGGGGQPQHFGDGTRLSIL.

The CDR3 spells CASILSGGTNQPQHF. DNA for the CDR3: TGTGCCAGCATCCTGTCAGGGGGGACAAATCAGCCCCAGCATTTT. The V gene is TRBV6-6, the J gene TRBJ1-5; 7 bases agree with TRBD1. Trimming removed 7 bases from V and 4 bases from J; junction bases left unmatched: 10. CDR3 length: 15 residues. The germline V gene has CDR1 MNHNY and CDR2 SVGAGI (reference sequence).

The chain employs TRBV5-6 and TRBJ1-4; the match to TRBD1 covers 7 bases. The CDR3 sequence is 14 residues long. Germline CDR1 reads SGHDT; CDR2 reads YYEEEE. Losses at the gene ends were 2 bases for V and 7 bases for J; bases not matched to a gene: 5. The CDR3 DNA sequence: TGTGCCAGCAGCTTACAGGGGATAGGTGAAAAACTGTTTTTT. It is translated as CASSLQGIGEKLFF.

V and J are TRBV19 and TRBJ1-1; possibly TRBD1 for D (5 bases). Germline lookup yields CDR1 LNHDA and CDR2 SQIVND (reference sequence). The ends were cut back, 6 bases at V and 8 bases at J, with 16 bases in the middle. The CDR3 loop spans 13 amino acids. The CDR3 nucleotides read TGTGCCAGTAGCCCGTCCGGGGGTCCCGAAGCTTTCTTT. Translation gives CASSPSGGPEAFF.

The CDR3 nucleotides are TGCGCCAGCAGTGAGACTTACAGGATCACAGATACGCAGTATTTT. Translated: CASSETYRITDTQYF. The gene calls are TRBV10-2 and TRBJ2-3; perhaps TRBD1 as D (5 bases). This CDR3 has 15 amino acids. Germline assignment: CDR1 WSHSY and CDR2 SAAADI. Trimming removed 2 bases from V and 2 bases from J, with 11 bases in between.